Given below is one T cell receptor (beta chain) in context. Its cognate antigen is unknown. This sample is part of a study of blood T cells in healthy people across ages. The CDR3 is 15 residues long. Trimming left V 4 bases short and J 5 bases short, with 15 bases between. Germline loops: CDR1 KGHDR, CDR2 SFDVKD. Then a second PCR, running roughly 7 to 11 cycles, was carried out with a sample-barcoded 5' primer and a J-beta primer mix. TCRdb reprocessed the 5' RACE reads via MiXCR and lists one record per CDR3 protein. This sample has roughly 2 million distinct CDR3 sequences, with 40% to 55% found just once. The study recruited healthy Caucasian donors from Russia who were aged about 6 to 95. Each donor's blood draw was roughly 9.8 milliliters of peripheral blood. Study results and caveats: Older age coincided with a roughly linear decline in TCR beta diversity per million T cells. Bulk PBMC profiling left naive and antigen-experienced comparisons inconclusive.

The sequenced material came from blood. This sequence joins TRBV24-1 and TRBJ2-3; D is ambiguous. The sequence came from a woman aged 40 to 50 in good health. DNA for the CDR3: TGTGCCACCAGTGACCTTGGGTCCTTGGGAGATACGCAGTATTTT. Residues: CATSDLGSLGDTQYF.